This TCR beta chain appears in the sequencing data of a study of CD8+ T cells in alopecia areata. V lost 7 bases and J lost 3, with 9 bases in between. The germline V gene has CDR1 DFQATT and CDR2 SNEGSKA (reference sequence). The CDR3 length is 11 residues. After isolation, RNA underwent reverse transcription to generate cDNA as the sequencing template. This table comes from immunoSEQ multiplex PCR, and its TCRdb copy is limited to in-frame clones, with some not included. Here the sample spans about 97,000 clones, 41% being singletons. The sequenced sample consisted of CD4+ T cells sorted from blood. The chain combines TRBV20-1 with TRBJ1-1; tentatively, D is TRBD1 (5 bases). This TCR derives from a human donor with alopecia areata. The DNA for the CDR3 is TGCAGTGACGTGGGGGACACTGAAGCTTTCTTT. Amino acid sequence: CSDVGDTEAFF.